This is a list of T cell receptor beta chains from one sample in a study of T cells in Graves' hyperthyroidism and ophthalmopathy. TCRdb reprocessed the multiplex PCR reads with MiXCR, giving one entry per CDR3 protein. The sample lists roughly 650,000 distinct CDR3 sequences; 16% were seen once. Sequencing was performed on blood. These receptors originate from a woman in her thirties or forties with Graves' ophthalmopathy. Each CDR3 is given with its conserved first and last residue. The size field is filled for only some rows; it gives once, few, many or a size class.

TRBV27	many	TRBJ2-7	15	CASSSGAQPIYEQYF
TRBV7-9	few	TRBJ2-6	16	CASILQGNSGANVLTF
TRBV7-4	.	TRBJ2-5	13	CASSSRGAETQYF
TRBV2	many	TRBJ2-7	14	CASRAGTGTYEQYF
TRBV11-1	many	TRBJ2-7	15	CASSFVDTEGYEQYF
TRBV6-5	few	TRBJ2-5	14	CASSYFSGEETQYF
TRBV19	.	TRBJ1-2	13	CASRAGTGDGYTF
TRBV28	many	TRBJ2-3	18	CASRTREGLKALTDTQYF
TRBV18	.	TRBJ2-1	15	CVSSSGTSGTNEQFF
TRBV7-8	.	TRBJ2-3	14	CASSFRGGEDTQYF
TRBV30	many	TRBJ2-1	14	CAHTLREASNEQFF
TRBV25-1	.	TRBJ1-4	17	CASSESGALTNNEKLFF
TRBV7-2	.	TRBJ2-7	16	CASSLAGDRASYEQYF
TRBV3-1	few	TRBJ1-6	16	CASSRRQSLINSPLHF
TRBV7-9	.	TRBJ2-7	17	CASSRWAPGRYSYEQYF
TRBV2	many	TRBJ2-1	15	CASSREDTPFNEQFF
TRBV30	few	TRBJ2-2	14	CAWSVWGAPGELFF
TRBV28	few	TRBJ2-2	12	CASNVESGELFF
TRBV20-1	many	TRBJ1-1	14	CSAVRSSVGTEAFF
TRBV28	many	TRBJ1-1	17	CASSVGALWQMNTEAFF
TRBV7-9	few	TRBJ2-2	15	CASSLHQANTGELFF
TRBV6-1	.	TRBJ1-5	14	CASTLGPSNQPQHF
TRBV3-1	.	TRBJ2-5	16	CASSLGGGAYRETQYF
TRBV5-5	few	TRBJ2-3	14	CASSLDTSTDTQYF
TRBV6-1	few	TRBJ2-1	15	CASSRSGTYYNEQFF
TRBV5-1	.	TRBJ1-2	14	CVSSPALHKDGYTF
TRBV5-6	.	TRBJ2-2	20	CASSLGGPLRAGGPHGELFF
TRBV19	.	TRBJ2-3	15	CASSSQGRGADTQYF
TRBV11-1	many	TRBJ1-1	14	CASSLDRGLTEAFF
TRBV7-3	.	TRBJ2-3	15	CASSYSSGFTDTQYF
TRBV2	many	TRBJ2-7	13	CASLMGSSYEQYF
TRBV5-6	many	TRBJ2-7	14	CASSLLGYSYEQYF
TRBV10-1	.	TRBJ2-3	20	CASSEPIPPGLAGVGDTQYF
TRBV3-1	few	TRBJ1-2	13	CASNREGDGGYTF
TRBV7-3	.	TRBJ2-5	14	CASSPGLAAETQYF
TRBV5-1	.	TRBJ2-2	16	CASSRNRDSNTGELFF
TRBV27	many	TRBJ1-2	13	CASSSRRNYGYTF
TRBV29-1	few	TRBJ2-5	12	CSGVSGGETQYF
TRBV2	many	TRBJ1-1	14	CASRRQGSSTEAFF
TRBV4-1	.	TRBJ1-5	15	CASSQVDGGVQPQHF
TRBV5-1	many	TRBJ2-1	16	CASSLDSGRAEREQFF
TRBV6-1	few	TRBJ1-1	16	CASSDIGQGLNTEAFF
TRBV9	.	TRBJ2-7	14	CASKNKGPTNEQYF
TRBV11-1	many	TRBJ2-1	16	CASSLEAISSYNEQFF
TRBV5-1	many	TRBJ1-1	15	CASSLGQGAYTEAFF
TRBV6-5	.	TRBJ1-3	15	CASSWRQGSGNTIYF
TRBV28	many	TRBJ1-1	15	CASSPGGTKNTEAFF
TRBV30	few	TRBJ2-2	15	CAWAPTSGSAGELFF
TRBV20-1	many	TRBJ1-6	13	CSAKTGSGSPLHF
TRBV20-1	many	TRBJ1-1	16	CSARPGTGVWNTEAFF
TRBV4-1	many	TRBJ2-5	18	CASSQLPGGDMREETQYF